This entry describes one T cell receptor beta chain. Germline V CDR1 and CDR2: SEHNR, FQNEAQ (reference sequence). This CDR3 is built from 17 residues. J lost 0 bases, V lost 5 bases, and 13 bases had no gene match. The data were obtained in a study of T cells after yellow fever vaccination. TCRdb analysed the 5' RACE reads with MiXCR anew, one entry per CDR3 protein. The sample shows about 630,000 distinct CDR3 sequences, 9% to 15% of them seen only once. The chain carries TRBV7-9 and TRBJ2-7; TRBD1 matches 7 bases. This specimen consisted of PBMCs, obtained on the day of the yellow fever booster vaccination. The clonotype comes from a man in his thirties or forties who received the YFV17D yellow fever vaccine. CDR3 loop: CASSPGQVLTHSYEQYF. DNA for the CDR3: TGTGCCAGCAGCCCCGGACAGGTCCTGACCCACTCCTACGAGCAGTACTTC.